This entry features one T cell receptor (beta chain) sequence. This sample was taken from a study of long-term antiretroviral therapy in people with HIV. Version v3.0 of the immunoSEQ assay was performed at survey level. Assay: immunoSEQ multiplex PCR; the TCRdb copy retains only in-frame clones and omits some. The sample lists roughly 21,000 clones, 81% occurring once. Ahead of DNA extraction, samples held about 0.95-10 million cryopreserved PBMC each. The TCR originated in a man in his forties or fifties with HIV. Sequenced material: unsorted PBMCs, taken 0.1 years before starting antiretroviral therapy.

The DNA for the CDR3 is TGCGCCAGCAGTGATGTGGGTGAAATGGATAATTCACCCCTCCACTTT. The encoded protein is CASSDVGEMDNSPLHF. The rearrangement links TRBV10-2 to TRBJ1-6; D remains unclear. The CDR3 is 16 residues long. Germline V gene data show CDR1 as WSHSY and CDR2 as SAAADI. The germline V and J ends were trimmed by 3 bases and 5 bases, with 14 bases remaining between them.